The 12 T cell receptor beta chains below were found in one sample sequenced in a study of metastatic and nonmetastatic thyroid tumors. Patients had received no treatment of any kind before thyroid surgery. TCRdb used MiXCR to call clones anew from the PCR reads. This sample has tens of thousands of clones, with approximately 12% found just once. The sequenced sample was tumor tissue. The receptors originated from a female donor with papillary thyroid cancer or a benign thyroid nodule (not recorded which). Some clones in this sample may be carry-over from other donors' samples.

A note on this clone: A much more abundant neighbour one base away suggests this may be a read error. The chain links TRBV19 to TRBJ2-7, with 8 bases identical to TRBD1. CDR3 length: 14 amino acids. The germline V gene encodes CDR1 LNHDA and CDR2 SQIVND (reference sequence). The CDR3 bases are TGTGCCAGTGGTATAGGACAGGGCACCTACGAGCAGTACTTC. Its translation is CASGIGQGTYEQYF.

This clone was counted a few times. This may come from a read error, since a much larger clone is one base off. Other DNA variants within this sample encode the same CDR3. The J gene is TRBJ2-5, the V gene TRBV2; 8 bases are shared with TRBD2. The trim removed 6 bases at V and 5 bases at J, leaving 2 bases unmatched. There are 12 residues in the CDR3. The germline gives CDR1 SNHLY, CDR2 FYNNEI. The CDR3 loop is CASRGLGETQYF. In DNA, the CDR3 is TGTGCCAGCAGGGGACTAGGCGAGACCCAGTACTTC.

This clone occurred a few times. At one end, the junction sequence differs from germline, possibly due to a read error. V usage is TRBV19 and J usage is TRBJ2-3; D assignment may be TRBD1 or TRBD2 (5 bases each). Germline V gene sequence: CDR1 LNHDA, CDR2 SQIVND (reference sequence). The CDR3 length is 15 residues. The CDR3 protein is CASSMFRGGTYTQYF. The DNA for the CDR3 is TGTGCCAGTAGTATGTTCCGGGGCGGCACATATACGCAGTATTTT.

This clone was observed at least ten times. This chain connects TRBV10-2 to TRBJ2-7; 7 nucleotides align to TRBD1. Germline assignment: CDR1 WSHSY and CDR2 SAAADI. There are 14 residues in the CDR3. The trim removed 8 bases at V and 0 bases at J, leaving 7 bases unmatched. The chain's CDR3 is CASGRGQDSYEQYF. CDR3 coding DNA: TGCGCCAGCGGACGTGGACAGGACTCCTACGAGCAGTACTTC.

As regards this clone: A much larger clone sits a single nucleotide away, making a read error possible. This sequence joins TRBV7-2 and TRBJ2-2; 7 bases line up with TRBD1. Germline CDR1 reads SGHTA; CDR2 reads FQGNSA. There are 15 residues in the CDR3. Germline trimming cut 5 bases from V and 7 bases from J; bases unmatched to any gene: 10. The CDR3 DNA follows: TGTGCCAGCAGCGCCCGGGACAGTGAATACGGGGAGCTGTTTTTT. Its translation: CASSARDSEYGELFF.

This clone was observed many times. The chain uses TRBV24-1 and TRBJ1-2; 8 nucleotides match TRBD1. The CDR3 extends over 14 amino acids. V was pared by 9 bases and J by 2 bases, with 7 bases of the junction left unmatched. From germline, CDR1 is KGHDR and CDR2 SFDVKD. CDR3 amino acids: CATRGQGENYGYTF. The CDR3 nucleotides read TGTGCCACCCGAGGACAGGGCGAGAACTATGGCTACACCTTC.

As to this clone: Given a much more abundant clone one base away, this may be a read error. The CDR3 loop is CASSVDPTGGITDTQYF. CDR3 DNA sequence: TGTGCCAGCAGCGTAGACCCGACAGGGGGGATCACAGATACGCAGTATTTT. V usage is TRBV9 and J usage is TRBJ2-3, with 9 bases that match TRBD1. The CDR3 is 17 amino acids. Germline V gene sequence: CDR1 SGDLS, CDR2 YYNGEE. The junction had 7 bases not matched to a gene; V was cut back by 0 bases and J by 2 bases.

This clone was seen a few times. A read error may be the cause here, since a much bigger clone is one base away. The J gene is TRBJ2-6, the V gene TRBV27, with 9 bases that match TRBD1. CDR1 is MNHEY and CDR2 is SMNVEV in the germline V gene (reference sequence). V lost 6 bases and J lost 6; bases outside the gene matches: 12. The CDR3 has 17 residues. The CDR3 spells CASRGGTGNPVANVLTF. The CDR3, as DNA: TGTGCCAGCAGGGGGGGGACAGGGAATCCTGTGGCCAACGTCCTGACTTTC.

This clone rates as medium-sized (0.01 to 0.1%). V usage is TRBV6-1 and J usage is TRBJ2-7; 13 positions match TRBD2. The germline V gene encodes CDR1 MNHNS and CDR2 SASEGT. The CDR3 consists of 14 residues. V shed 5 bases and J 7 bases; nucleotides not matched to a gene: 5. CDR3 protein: CASSKPGLAGEQYF. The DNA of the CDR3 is TGTGCCAGCAGTAAGCCGGGACTAGCGGGGGAGCAGTACTTC.

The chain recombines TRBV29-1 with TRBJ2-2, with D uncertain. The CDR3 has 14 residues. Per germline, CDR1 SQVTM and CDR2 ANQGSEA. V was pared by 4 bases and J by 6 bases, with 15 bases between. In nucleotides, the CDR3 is TGCAGCGTTGGGAAATTCCACCCACCCGGGGAGCTGTTTTTT. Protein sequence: CSVGKFHPPGELFF.

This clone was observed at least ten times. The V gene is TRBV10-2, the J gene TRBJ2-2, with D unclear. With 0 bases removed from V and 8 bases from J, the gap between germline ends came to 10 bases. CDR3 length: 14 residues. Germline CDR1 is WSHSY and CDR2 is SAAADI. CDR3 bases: TGCGCCAGCAGTGAGTCAATAGGGTCTGGGGAGCTGTTTTTT. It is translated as CASSESIGSGELFF.

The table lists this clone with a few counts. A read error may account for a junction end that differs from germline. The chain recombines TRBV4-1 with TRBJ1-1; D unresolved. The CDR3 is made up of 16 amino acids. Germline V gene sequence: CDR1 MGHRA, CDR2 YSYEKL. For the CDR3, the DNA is TGCGCCAGCAGCCAAAATTACGCGAGCATGAACACTGAAGCTTCCTTT. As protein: CASSQNYASMNTEASF.